This T cell receptor (beta chain) derives from a study of read filtering for tumor transcriptome and immune sequencing. A word on this clonotype: What it binds is not known.

Findings and caveats of the study: Sorted CD138-negative bone marrow cells were not purified T cells. About 82% of IR-seq clonotypes had a single read, yet these held about 3.4% of reads.

Germline V gene data show CDR1 as DFQATT and CDR2 as SNEGSKA (reference sequence). J lost 4 bases, V lost 5 bases, and 5 bases had no gene match. This CDR3 is built from 15 residues. Molecular barcoded adaptors covering alpha/delta and beta/gamma chains were used on approximately 400 ng RNA. Using its own MiXCR run on the reads, TCRdb lists one record per CDR3 protein. The table records about 130,000 distinct CDR3 sequences, roughly 13% of them present only once. This receptor was taken from a donor at least 40 years old with multiple myeloma. V gene TRBV20-1 combines with J gene TRBJ2-1, with 13 bases fitting TRBD2. Sequenced: a population of CD138-negative cells sorted from bone marrow. In nucleotides, the CDR3 is TGCAGTGCTGGAGGACTAGCGGGAGTATACAATGAGCAGTTCTTC. It codes for CSAGGLAGVYNEQFF.